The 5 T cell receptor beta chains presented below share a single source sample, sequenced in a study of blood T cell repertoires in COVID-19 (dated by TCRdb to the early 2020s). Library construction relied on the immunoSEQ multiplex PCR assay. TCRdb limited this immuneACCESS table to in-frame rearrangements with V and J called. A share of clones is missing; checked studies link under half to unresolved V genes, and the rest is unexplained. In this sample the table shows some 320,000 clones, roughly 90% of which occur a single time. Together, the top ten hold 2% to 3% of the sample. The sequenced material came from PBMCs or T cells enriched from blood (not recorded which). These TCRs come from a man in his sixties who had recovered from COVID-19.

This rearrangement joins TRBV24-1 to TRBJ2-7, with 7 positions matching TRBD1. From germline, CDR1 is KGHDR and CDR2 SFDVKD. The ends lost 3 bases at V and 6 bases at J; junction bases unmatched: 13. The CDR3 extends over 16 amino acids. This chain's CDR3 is CATSDPRRGGLVEQYF. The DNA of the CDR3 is TGTGCCACCAGTGATCCCCGGAGAGGGGGCCTGGTCGAGCAGTACTTC.

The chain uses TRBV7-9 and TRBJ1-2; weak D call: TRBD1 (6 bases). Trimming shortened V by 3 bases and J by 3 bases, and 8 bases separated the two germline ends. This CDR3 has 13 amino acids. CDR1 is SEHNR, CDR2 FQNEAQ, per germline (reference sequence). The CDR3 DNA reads TGTGCCAGCAGCTTCGGACAGCACTATGGCTACACCTTC. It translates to CASSFGQHYGYTF.

The CDR3 region has the DNA TGCGCCAGCAGCCAATATGGGTTCGGGGGACAAGAGACCCAGTACTTC. Its protein product is CASSQYGFGGQETQYF. The chain carries TRBV4-3 and TRBJ2-5; weak D call: TRBD2 (6 bases). This CDR3 has 16 amino acids. Germline V CDR1 and CDR2: LGHNA, YSLEER. Trimming cost V 2 bases and J 2 bases, with 15 bases left between them.

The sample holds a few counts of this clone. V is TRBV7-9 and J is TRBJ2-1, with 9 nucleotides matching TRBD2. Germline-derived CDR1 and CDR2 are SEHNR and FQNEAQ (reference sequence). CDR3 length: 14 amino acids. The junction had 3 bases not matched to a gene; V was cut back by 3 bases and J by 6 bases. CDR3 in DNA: TGTGCCAGCAGCTTGGGACTAGCTGGCAATGAGCAGTTCTTC. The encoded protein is CASSLGLAGNEQFF.

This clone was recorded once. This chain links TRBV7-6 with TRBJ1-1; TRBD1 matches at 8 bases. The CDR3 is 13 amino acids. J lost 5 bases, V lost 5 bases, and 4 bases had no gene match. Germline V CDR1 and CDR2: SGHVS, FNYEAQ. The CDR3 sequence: CASSETGGTEAFF. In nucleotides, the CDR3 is TGTGCCAGCAGCGAAACAGGGGGGACTGAAGCTTTCTTT.